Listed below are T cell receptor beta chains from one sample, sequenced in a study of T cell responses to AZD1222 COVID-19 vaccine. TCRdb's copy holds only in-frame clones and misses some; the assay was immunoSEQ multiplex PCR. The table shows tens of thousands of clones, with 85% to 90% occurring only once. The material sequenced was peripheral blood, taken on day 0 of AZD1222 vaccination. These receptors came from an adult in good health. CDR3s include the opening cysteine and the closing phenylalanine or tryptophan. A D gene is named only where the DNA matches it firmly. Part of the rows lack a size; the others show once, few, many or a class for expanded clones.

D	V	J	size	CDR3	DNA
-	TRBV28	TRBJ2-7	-	CASSRILYEQYF	TGTGCCAGCAGCCGGATCCTCTACGAGCAGTACTTC
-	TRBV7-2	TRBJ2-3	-	CASSLKDTQYF	TGTGCCAGCAGCTTAAAGGATACGCAGTATTTT
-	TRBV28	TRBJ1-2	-	CAIGRRYYGYTF	TGTGCCATCGGCCGGAGGTACTATGGCTACACCTTC
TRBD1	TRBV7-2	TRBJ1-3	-	CASSFSGTGMGNTIYF	TGTGCCAGCAGCTTTTCCGGGACAGGGATGGGAAACACCATATATTTT
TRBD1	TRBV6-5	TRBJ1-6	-	CASSTAGGDNSPLHF	TGTGCCAGCAGTACCGCAGGGGGCGATAATTCACCCCTCCACTTT
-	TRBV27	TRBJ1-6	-	CASSYLLVDSPLHF	TGTGCCAGCAGTTACCTGCTAGTCGATTCACCCCTCCACTTT
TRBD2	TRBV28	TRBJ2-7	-	CASSLAGDGEQYF	TGTGCCAGCAGTTTAGCGGGAGATGGTGAGCAGTACTTC
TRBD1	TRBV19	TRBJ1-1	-	CASSITGVSTEAFF	TGTGCCAGTAGTATAACAGGGGTGAGCACTGAAGCTTTCTTT
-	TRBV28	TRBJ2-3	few	CASSSGGEDTQYF	TGTGCCAGCAGTTCTGGAGGGGAAGATACGCAGTATTTT
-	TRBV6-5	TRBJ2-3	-	CASRHPGFADTQYF	TGTGCCAGCAGACATCCGGGATTTGCGGATACGCAGTATTTT
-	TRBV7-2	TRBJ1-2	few	CASSLVEGYGYTF	TGTGCCAGCAGCTTAGTAGAGGGCTATGGCTACACCTTC
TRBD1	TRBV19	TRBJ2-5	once	CASSADRVQETQYF	TGTGCCAGTAGTGCTGACAGGGTCCAAGAGACCCAGTACTTC
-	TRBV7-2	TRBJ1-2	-	CASSLVIVGGGYGYTF	TGTGCCAGCAGCTTAGTTATAGTAGGGGGTGGCTATGGCTACACCTTC
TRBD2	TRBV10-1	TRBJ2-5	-	CASSGTSGRPQGPPQETQYF	TGCGCCAGCAGTGGGACTAGCGGGAGGCCCCAGGGTCCCCCCCAAGAGACCCAGTACTTC
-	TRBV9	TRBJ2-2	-	CASTLGVTGELFF	TGTGCCAGTACCTTGGGGGTTACCGGGGAGCTGTTTTTT
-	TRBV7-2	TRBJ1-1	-	CASSAWPMNTEAFF	TGTGCCAGCAGCGCATGGCCGATGAACACTGAAGCTTTCTTT
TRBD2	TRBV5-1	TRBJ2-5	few	CASRGTSGQETQYF	TGCGCCAGCAGAGGGACTAGCGGACAAGAGACCCAGTACTTC
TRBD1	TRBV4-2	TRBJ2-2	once	CASSQRTGRRIILRAGELFF	TGTGCCAGCAGCCAACGGACAGGGAGAAGAATCATTTTAAGGGCCGGGGAGCTGTTTTTT
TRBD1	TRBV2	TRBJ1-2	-	CASREGEGQAYGYTF	TGTGCCAGCAGGGAGGGAGAGGGACAGGCCTATGGCTACACCTTC
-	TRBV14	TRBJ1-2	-	CASSQMLIRGTTYGYTF	TGTGCCAGCAGCCAAATGTTAATCCGGGGGACCACCTATGGCTACACCTTC
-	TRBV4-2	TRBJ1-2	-	CASSQAPQGMVFGGYTF	TGTGCCAGCAGCCAAGCTCCACAGGGTATGGTATTCGGTGGCTACACCTTC
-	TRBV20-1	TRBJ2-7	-	CSASRAYEQYF	TGCAGTGCTTCCAGGGCCTACGAGCAGTACTTC
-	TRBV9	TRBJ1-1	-	CASSPRAGTEAFF	TGTGCCAGCAGCCCTAGAGCCGGCACTGAAGCTTTCTTT
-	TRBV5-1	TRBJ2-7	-	CASSLVGQEVDEQYF	TGCGCCAGCAGCTTGGTAGGCCAGGAGGTCGACGAGCAGTACTTC
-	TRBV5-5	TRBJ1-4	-	CASSFLNEKLFF	TGTGCCAGCAGCTTTTTAAATGAAAAACTGTTTTTT
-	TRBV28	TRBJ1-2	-	CASTSNYGYTF	TGTGCCAGCACGAGTAACTATGGCTACACCTTC
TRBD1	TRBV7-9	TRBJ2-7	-	CASSPGTGFEQYF	TGTGCCAGCAGTCCCGGGACAGGGTTCGAGCAGTACTTC